This T cell receptor (beta chain) derives from a study of blood T cells in healthy people across ages. Study background: Template switching captured about one barcoded beta molecule per two T cells. Points from the study as a whole: The recorded TCR beta diversity per million T cells decreased in a roughly linear manner with age.

Points on this clonotype: Its target is not known.

A sample-barcoded 5' primer and a J-beta primer mix were used in a second PCR of about 7 to 12 cycles. A 12-random-nucleotide template-switch adaptor tagged each cDNA molecule. TCRdb processed the 5' RACE reads anew with MiXCR; each CDR3 protein has one entry. This sample has approximately 2,000,000 distinct CDR3 sequences; about 39% occur once, and the top ten carry 20% to 25%. V lost 4 bases and J lost 7, with 14 bases in between. Germline V CDR1 and CDR2: LGHNA, YSLEER. The CDR3 extends over 14 amino acids. The V and J genes are TRBV4-3 and TRBJ1-5; D not resolved. Sequencing was performed on blood. The sequence came from a human donor in good health. This CDR3 reads CASSPVPGGQPQHF. The CDR3 DNA follows: TGCGCCAGCAGCCCGGTTCCCGGAGGACAGCCCCAGCATTTT.